This T cell receptor (beta chain) emerged from a study of regulatory T cells in long-lasting Graves disease. This sample's time point: persistent/refractory GD, antithyroid drugs over 5 years with positive TRAb. Preparation of the TCR library used RNA extracted from PBMCs. Patients with Graves' disease were diagnosed by American Thyroid Association guidelines. Between the trimmed V and J ends, which lost 5 bases and 4 bases, there was a span of 8 bases. The CDR3 covers 11 residues. Germline loops: CDR1 SQVTM, CDR2 ANQGSEA. To make TCR beta libraries, researchers used iRepertoire HTBI primers and Arm-PCR of CDR3 regions. TCRdb re-derived calls from the multiplex PCR reads in MiXCR, one entry per CDR3 protein. The table has around 460,000 distinct CDR3 sequences, roughly 21% seen once.

The chain uses TRBV29-1 and TRBJ2-5; D call uncertain. The TCR comes from a female donor with Graves disease. The material sequenced was peripheral blood mononuclear cells (PBMCs), taken when the disease was refractory, from a patient treated with antithyroid drugs. The DNA of the CDR3 is TGCAGCGTTATCCCCCCAGAGACCCAGTACTTC. Translating gives CSVIPPETQYF.